The 26 T cell receptor beta chains given below trace back to one sample, sequenced in a study of OX40 agonist ivuxolimab in advanced cancers. Generated by immunoSEQ multiplex PCR, the TCRdb table keeps only in-frame clones and is missing some. In the table there are fewer than 85,000 clones, approximately 86% of which are singletons. Sample: CD4+ or CD8+ T cells sorted from blood, taken in a trial of the OX40 agonist ivuxolimab. All receptors derive from an adult with an advanced solid tumor such as melanoma, head and neck, liver or kidney cancer.

V and J are TRBV7-2 and TRBJ2-3; a weak D match, TRBD2 (6 bases). With 4 bases removed from V and 2 bases from J, the gap between germline ends came to 7 bases. Germline V gives CDR1 SGHTA, CDR2 FQGNSA. The CDR3 runs 13 residues. The CDR3 coding sequence is TGTGCCAGCAGCTCGGACTACACAGATACGCAGTATTTT. This sequence encodes CASSSDYTDTQYF. Complete variable domain (other parts from reference TRBV7-2 and TRBJ2-3): GAGVSQSPSNKVTEKGKDVELRCDPISGHTALYWYRQSLGQGLEFLIYFQGNSAPDKSGLPSDRFSAERTGGSVSTLTIQRTQQEDSAVYLCASSSDYTDTQYFGPGTRLTVL.

The rearrangement joins TRBV4-2 to TRBJ2-1; 10 nucleotides line up with TRBD2. The CDR3 is made up of 17 amino acids. Germline assignment: CDR1 LGHNA and CDR2 YNFKEQ. The junction had 9 bases not matched to a gene; V was cut back by 2 bases and J by 5 bases. The CDR3 nucleotides are TGTGCCAGCAGCCAATTTCAAAGCGGGAGGGGTAACAATGAGCAGTTCTTC. Translation gives CASSQFQSGRGNNEQFF.

The V and J genes are TRBV6-5 and TRBJ1-3; no definite D call. The length of the CDR3 is 14 residues. V was shortened by 2 bases and J by 4 bases, with 9 bases between the two germline ends. CDR1 is MNHEY and CDR2 is SVGAGI in the germline V gene. CDR3: CASSYLVSGNTIYF. For the CDR3, the DNA is TGTGCCAGCAGTTACCTGGTATCCGGAAACACCATATATTTT.

This clone is a singleton in its sample. V is TRBV28 and J is TRBJ2-1; D might be TRBD1 or TRBD2, each matching 6 bases. Germline V CDR1 and CDR2: MDHEN, SYDVKM. V lost 8 bases and J lost 2, with 16 bases in between. The CDR3 covers 15 residues. The CDR3 reads CASFPGAGAYNEQFF. The CDR3 DNA reads TGTGCCAGCTTTCCGGGGGCCGGGGCCTACAATGAGCAGTTCTTC.

This clone was seen only once. This chain links TRBV6-5 with TRBJ2-7, with D perhaps TRBD1 (6 bases). Looked up from germline, CDR1 is MNHEY and CDR2 is SVGAGI. Trimming pared 0 bases from V and 5 bases from J, leaving 8 bases between. The CDR3 loop spans 13 amino acids. The CDR3 is CASSYSDSHEQYF. The CDR3 DNA sequence: TGTGCCAGCAGTTACTCGGACAGCCACGAGCAGTACTTC.

The V and J genes are TRBV9 and TRBJ2-5; D is possibly TRBD2 (6 bases). V lost 0 bases and J lost 7, with 16 bases in between. The V gene's germline CDR1 is SGDLS and CDR2 YYNGEE. CDR3 length: 15 amino acids. In nucleotides, the CDR3 is TGTGCCAGCAGCGTAGGGGACGGGGGAAGCGGGACCCAGTACTTC. This sequence encodes CASSVGDGGSGTQYF.

The chain carries TRBV5-1 and TRBJ1-3; no clear D gene. This CDR3 contains 15 residues. Trimming pared 6 bases from V and 4 bases from J, leaving 17 bases between. Germline V gives CDR1 SGHRS, CDR2 YFSETQ. The CDR3 sequence is CASKIGPAVGNTIYF. CDR3 in DNA: TGCGCCAGCAAAATTGGACCCGCGGTCGGAAACACCATATATTTT.

The CDR3 reads CATSRTGRQETQYF. The CDR3 region has the DNA TGTGCCACCAGCAGGACAGGGAGACAAGAGACCCAGTACTTC. The genes are TRBV15 and TRBJ2-5, with TRBD1 matching over 7 bases. CDR1 is LNHNV, CDR2 YYDKDF, per germline (reference sequence). V gave up 3 bases and J gave up 2 bases; unmatched junction bases: 3. The CDR3 runs 14 residues.

This chain links TRBV19 with TRBJ2-3, with a weak D call TRBD2 (7 bases). Germline lookup yields CDR1 LNHDA and CDR2 SQIVND (reference sequence). The CDR3 is made up of 15 amino acids. Between the trimmed V and J ends, which lost 9 bases and 0 bases, there was a span of 16 bases. CDR3 amino acids: CASGRGGGSTDTQYF. The CDR3 bases are TGTGCCAGCGGTAGGGGGGGCGGCAGCACAGATACGCAGTATTTT.

The J gene is TRBJ2-5, the V gene TRBV5-4; 10 bases match TRBD1. The CDR3 contains 19 residues. The ends lost 4 bases at V and 1 base at J; junction bases unmatched: 16. The germline V gene has CDR1 SGHNT and CDR2 YYREEE (reference sequence). The CDR3 DNA reads as TGTGCCAGCAGCCCCCCCGGACAGGGGGGGTCATTTGGCCAAGAGACCCAGTACTTC. Protein: CASSPPGQGGSFGQETQYF. Drawing the rest from reference TRBV5-4 and TRBJ2-5, the complete variable domain is ETGVTQSPTHLIKTRGQQVTLRCSSQSGHNTVSWYQQALGQGPQFIFQYYREEENGRGNFPPRFSGLQFPNYSSELNVNALELDDSALYLCASSPPGQGGSFGQETQYFGPGTRLLVL.

The rearrangement links TRBV5-6 to TRBJ1-1; D possibly corresponds to TRBD1 (5 bases). The CDR3 spans 12 residues. V lost 4 bases, J lost 8 bases, and 12 bases lay in between. The germline gives CDR1 SGHDT, CDR2 YYEEEE. The CDR3: CASSHRDSEAFF. CDR3 in DNA: TGTGCCAGCAGCCACCGGGACTCCGAAGCTTTCTTT.

This clone was counted a single time. The chain employs TRBV15 and TRBJ2-7; the D call may be TRBD1 or TRBD2 (5 bases each). The germline V gene encodes CDR1 LNHNV and CDR2 YYDKDF (reference sequence). The CDR3 spans 13 residues. The germline V and J ends were trimmed by 0 bases and 5 bases, with 8 bases remaining between them. In DNA form, the CDR3 reads TGTGCCACCAGCAGAGAGGGGGTTGACGAGCAGTACTTC. Amino acids: CATSREGVDEQYF.

The chain couples TRBV5-4 to TRBJ1-6, with 8 bases that match TRBD1. Germline values: CDR1 SGHNT, CDR2 YYREEE (reference sequence). V was clipped by 2 bases and J by 8 bases; unmatched bases: 12. The CDR3 length is 17 residues. In DNA form, the CDR3 reads TGTGCCAGCAGCTTCGGACAGGGCTGGGGTCTAGATTCACCCCTCCACTTT. It codes for CASSFGQGWGLDSPLHF.

The chain is built from TRBV7-3 and TRBJ2-3; D unresolved. The germline V gene encodes CDR1 SGHTA and CDR2 FQGTGA. There are 13 residues in the CDR3. V was cut by 4 bases and J by 2 bases, with 7 bases left in between. The CDR3 protein is CASSSTFTDTQYF. DNA for the CDR3: TGTGCCAGCAGCTCGACTTTCACAGATACGCAGTATTTT.

This clone was seen only a few times. This chain links TRBV7-2 with TRBJ2-2; 11 positions agree with TRBD1. CDR1 and CDR2 (germline): SGHTA, FQGNSA. The CDR3 contains 17 residues. V lost 4 bases and J lost 2; bases outside the gene matches: 6. CDR3 protein: CASSSSGTGGNTGELFF. The CDR3 nucleotides read TGTGCCAGCAGCTCATCTGGGACAGGGGGAAACACCGGGGAGCTGTTTTTT.

The rearrangement uses TRBV6-1 and TRBJ2-1; possible D gene TRBD1, 5 bases. Per the germline V gene, CDR1 is MNHNS and CDR2 is SASEGT. The CDR3 loop spans 13 amino acids. V lost 6 bases and J 7 bases, leaving 13 bases between the germline ends. The CDR3 coding sequence is TGTGCCAGCAGGGGGTCAGGGATGAATGAGCAGTTCTTC. Encoded protein: CASRGSGMNEQFF.

The chain uses TRBV7-9 and TRBJ1-5, with a possible D match to TRBD1 (6 bases). CDR3 size: 15 residues. V lost 1 base to trimming and J lost 8 bases, with 15 bases between them. In germline, CDR1 is SEHNR, CDR2 FQNEAQ (reference sequence). CDR3 region: CASSLGGGPGEPQHF. Here the CDR3 DNA reads TGTGCCAGCAGCTTAGGAGGGGGGCCGGGTGAGCCCCAGCATTTT.

This chain links TRBV5-1 with TRBJ1-4, with D possibly TRBD1 on 5 matching bases. Between the trimmed V and J ends, which lost 5 bases and 11 bases, there was a span of 22 bases. CDR3 size: 15 residues. Germline CDR1 and CDR2: SGHRS and YFSETQ. The CDR3 region is CASSLNTGPTGKLFF. The CDR3 coding sequence is TGCGCCAGCAGTCTAAACACAGGTCCCACGGGGAAACTGTTTTTT.

The chain joins TRBV5-1 to TRBJ2-5; D uncertain. This CDR3 region has 11 residues. The V gene lost 1 base and the J gene lost 5 bases, with 3 bases spanning the gap. CDR1 and CDR2 from the germline V gene are SGHRS and YFSETQ. The CDR3 loop is CASSLTETQYF. As DNA, the CDR3 is TGCGCCAGCAGCTTGACGGAGACCCAGTACTTC.

The chain has TRBV5-1 and TRBJ1-6, with D perhaps matching TRBD1 (6 bases). CDR1 is SGHRS and CDR2 is YFSETQ in the germline V gene. Deletions cut 0 bases from V and 6 bases from J, with 16 bases between. This CDR3 spans 17 amino acids. The CDR3 region is CASSLEGTNFPNSPLHF. In nucleotides, the CDR3 is TGCGCCAGCAGCTTGGAGGGGACAAACTTTCCTAATTCACCCCTCCACTTT.

The chain couples TRBV9 to TRBJ1-6; D not resolved. V was pared by 6 bases and J by 8 bases, with 9 bases between. CDR1 is SGDLS and CDR2 is YYNGEE in the germline V gene. The CDR3 is 12 residues long. CDR3 amino acids: CASNTLDSPLHF. DNA for the CDR3: TGTGCCAGCAACACCTTGGATTCACCCCTCCACTTT.

The chain joins TRBV29-1 to TRBJ2-1; 12 bases are a match to TRBD2. Germline loops: CDR1 SQVTM, CDR2 ANQGSEA. This CDR3 region has 14 residues. As DNA, the CDR3 is TGCAGTGGACTAGCGGGGACCTCCTACAATGAGCAGTTCTTC. Protein: CSGLAGTSYNEQFF.

This clone was counted a single time. The V gene is TRBV27, the J gene TRBJ2-1, with TRBD2 matching 10 bases. This CDR3 contains 16 residues. Germline V gene sequence: CDR1 MNHEY, CDR2 SMNVEV (reference sequence). V was clipped by 7 bases and J by 2 bases; unmatched bases: 8. CDR3: CASTARTSGAYNEQFF. CDR3 nucleotide sequence: TGTGCCAGCACCGCCAGGACTAGCGGAGCCTACAATGAGCAGTTCTTC.

The chain links TRBV9 to TRBJ2-5, with D hard to call. V dropped 0 bases and J dropped 4 bases, with 7 bases sitting between them. This CDR3 contains 13 residues. Germline V gene sequence: CDR1 SGDLS, CDR2 YYNGEE. CDR3 protein: CASSVVPGETQYF. As DNA, the CDR3 is TGTGCCAGCAGCGTAGTTCCGGGAGAGACCCAGTACTTC. Full variable domain (remainder filled in from reference TRBV9 and TRBJ2-5): DSGVTQTPKHLITATGQRVTLRCSPRSGDLSVYWYQQSLDQGLQFLIQYYNGEERAKGNILERFSAQQFPDLHSELNLSSLELGDSALYFCASSVVPGETQYFGPGTRLLVL.

This clone was observed once. The chain has TRBV9 and TRBJ1-3; D is undetermined. The germline V gene encodes CDR1 SGDLS and CDR2 YYNGEE. This CDR3 comprises 14 residues. V lost 3 bases and J 0 bases, leaving 7 bases between the germline ends. The CDR3 reads CASSEEYSGNTIYF. The DNA of the CDR3 is TGTGCCAGCAGCGAGGAGTACTCTGGAAACACCATATATTTT. The whole variable domain, filled in from reference TRBV9 and TRBJ1-3, reads DSGVTQTPKHLITATGQRVTLRCSPRSGDLSVYWYQQSLDQGLQFLIQYYNGEERAKGNILERFSAQQFPDLHSELNLSSLELGDSALYFCASSEEYSGNTIYFGEGSWLTVV.

J is TRBJ1-5 and V is TRBV30; unclear D gene. Per the germline V gene, CDR1 is GTSNPN and CDR2 is SVGIG (reference sequence). V lost 3 bases and J lost 4, with 10 bases in between. The CDR3 runs 13 residues. DNA of the CDR3: TGTGCCTGGAGCGCAGACCCGAATCAGCCCCAGCATTTT. Translating it yields CAWSADPNQPQHF.